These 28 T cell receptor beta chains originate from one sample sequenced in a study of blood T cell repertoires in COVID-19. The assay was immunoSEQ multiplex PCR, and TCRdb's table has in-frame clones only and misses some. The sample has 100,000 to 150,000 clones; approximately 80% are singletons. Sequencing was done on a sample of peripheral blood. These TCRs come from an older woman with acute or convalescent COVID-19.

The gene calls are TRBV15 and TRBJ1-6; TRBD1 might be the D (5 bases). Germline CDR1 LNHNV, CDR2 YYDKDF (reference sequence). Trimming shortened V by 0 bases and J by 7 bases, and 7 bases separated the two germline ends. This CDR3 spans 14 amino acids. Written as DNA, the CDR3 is TGTGCCACCAGCAGAGAAGGGGAAAATTCACCCCTCCACTTT. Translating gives CATSREGENSPLHF.

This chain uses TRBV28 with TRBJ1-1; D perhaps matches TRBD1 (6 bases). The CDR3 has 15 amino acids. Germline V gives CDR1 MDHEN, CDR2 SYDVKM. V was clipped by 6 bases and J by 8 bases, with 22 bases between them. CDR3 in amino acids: CASRPSAGADEEAFF. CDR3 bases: TGTGCCAGCAGACCCTCCGCGGGGGCGGACGAAGAAGCTTTCTTT. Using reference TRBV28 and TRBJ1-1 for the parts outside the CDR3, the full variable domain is DVKVTQSSRYLVKRTGEKVFLECVQDMDHENMFWYRQDPGLGLRLIYFSYDVKMKEKGDIPEGYSVSREKKERFSLILESASTNQTSMYLCASRPSAGADEEAFFGQGTRLTVV.

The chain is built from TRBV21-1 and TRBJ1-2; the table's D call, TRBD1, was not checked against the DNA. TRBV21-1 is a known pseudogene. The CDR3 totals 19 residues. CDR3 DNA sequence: TGTGCCAGCAGCGACGCATTCCGGGACAGGGTGAACTTCGACTATGGCTACACCTTC. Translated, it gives CASSDAFRDRVNFDYGYTF.

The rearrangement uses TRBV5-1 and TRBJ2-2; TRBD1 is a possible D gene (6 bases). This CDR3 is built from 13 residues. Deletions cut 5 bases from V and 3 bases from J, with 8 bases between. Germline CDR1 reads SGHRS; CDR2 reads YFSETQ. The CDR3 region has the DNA TGCGCCAGCAGACAGGGATACACCGGGGAGCTGTTTTTT. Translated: CASRQGYTGELFF.

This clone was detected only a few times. The CDR3 is CASSSGQYTDTQYF. CDR3 DNA sequence: TGCGCCAGCAGCTCGGGACAGTACACAGATACGCAGTATTTT. The chain recombines TRBV5-1 with TRBJ2-3; TRBD1 matches 7 bases. V gave up 3 bases and J gave up 2 bases; unmatched junction bases: 3. Germline V gene sequence: CDR1 SGHRS, CDR2 YFSETQ. CDR3 size: 14 residues.

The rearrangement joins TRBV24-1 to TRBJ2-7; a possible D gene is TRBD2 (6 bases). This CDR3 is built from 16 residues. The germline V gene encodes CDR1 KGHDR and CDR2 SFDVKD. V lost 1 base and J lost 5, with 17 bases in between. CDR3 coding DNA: TGTGCCACCAGTGATTTACCCGGGGCGGGGTCGGACGAGCAGTACTTC. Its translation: CATSDLPGAGSDEQYF.

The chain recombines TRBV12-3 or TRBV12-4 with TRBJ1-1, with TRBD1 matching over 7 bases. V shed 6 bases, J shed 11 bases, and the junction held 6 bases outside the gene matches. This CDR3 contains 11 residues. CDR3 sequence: CASRSQGQAFF. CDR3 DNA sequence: TGTGCCAGCAGGTCACAGGGACAGGCTTTCTTT.

CDR3 in DNA: TGTGCCAGCAGCCCCGGGACAGAACACTACGAGCAGTACTTC. As protein: CASSPGTEHYEQYF. V gene TRBV6-5 combines with J gene TRBJ2-7, with TRBD1 matching 7 bases. V shed 6 bases and J 3 bases; nucleotides not matched to a gene: 8. From germline, CDR1 is MNHEY and CDR2 SVGAGI. The length of the CDR3 is 14 residues.

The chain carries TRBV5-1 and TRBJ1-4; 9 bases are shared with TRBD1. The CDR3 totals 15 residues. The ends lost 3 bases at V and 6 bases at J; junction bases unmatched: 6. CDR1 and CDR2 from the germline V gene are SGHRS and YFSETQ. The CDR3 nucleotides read TGCGCCAGCAGCTCATGGACAGGGGAACATGAAAAACTGTTTTTT. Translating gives CASSSWTGEHEKLFF. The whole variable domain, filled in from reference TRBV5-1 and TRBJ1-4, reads KAGVTQTPRYLIKTRGQQVTLSCSPISGHRSVSWYQQTPGQGLQFLFEYFSETQRNKGNFPGRFSGRQFSNSRSEMNVSTLELGDSALYLCASSSWTGEHEKLFFGSGTQLSVL.

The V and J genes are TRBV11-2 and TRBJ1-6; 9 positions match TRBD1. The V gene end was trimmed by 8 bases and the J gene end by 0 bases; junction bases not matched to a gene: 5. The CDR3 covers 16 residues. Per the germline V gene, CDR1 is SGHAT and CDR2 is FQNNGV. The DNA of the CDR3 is TGTGCCAGCGGTGGACAGGGGAGCTCCTATAATTCACCCCTCCACTTT. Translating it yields CASGGQGSSYNSPLHF.

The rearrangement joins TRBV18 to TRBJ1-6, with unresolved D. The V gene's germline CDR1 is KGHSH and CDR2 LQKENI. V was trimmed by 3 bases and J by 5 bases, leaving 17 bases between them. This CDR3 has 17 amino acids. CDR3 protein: CASSPSEVLGDNSPLHF. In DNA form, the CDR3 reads TGTGCCAGCTCACCGAGCGAGGTTCTCGGGGATAATTCACCCCTCCACTTT. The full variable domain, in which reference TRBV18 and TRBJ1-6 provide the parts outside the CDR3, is NAGVMQNPRHLVRRRGQEARLRCSPMKGHSHVYWYRQLPEEGLKFMVYLQKENIIDESGMPKERFSAEFPKEGPSILRIQQVVRGDSAAYFCASSPSEVLGDNSPLHFGNGTRLTVT.

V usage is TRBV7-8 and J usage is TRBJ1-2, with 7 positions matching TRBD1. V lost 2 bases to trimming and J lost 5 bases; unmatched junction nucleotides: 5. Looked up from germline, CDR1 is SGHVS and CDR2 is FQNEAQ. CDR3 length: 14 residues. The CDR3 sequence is CASSLTGEGYGYTF. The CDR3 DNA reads TGTGCCAGCAGCTTAACAGGGGAAGGATATGGCTACACCTTC.

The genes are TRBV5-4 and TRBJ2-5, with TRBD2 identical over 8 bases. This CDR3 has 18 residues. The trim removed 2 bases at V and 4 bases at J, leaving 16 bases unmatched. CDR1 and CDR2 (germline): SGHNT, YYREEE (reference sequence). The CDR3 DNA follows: TGTGCCAGCAGCTTTGTCGTAGCGGGGAGTACCCCCAGAGAGACCCAGTACTTC. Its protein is CASSFVVAGSTPRETQYF.

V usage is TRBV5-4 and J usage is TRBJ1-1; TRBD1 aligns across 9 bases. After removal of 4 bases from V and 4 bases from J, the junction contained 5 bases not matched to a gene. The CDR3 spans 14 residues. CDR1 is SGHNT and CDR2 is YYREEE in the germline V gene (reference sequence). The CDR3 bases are TGTGCCAGCAGCCGGGACAGGGCTACCACTGAAGCTTTCTTT. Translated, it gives CASSRDRATTEAFF.

The CDR3 reads CASSSPRVGTEAFF. Written as DNA, the CDR3 is TGTGCCAGCAGCTCCCCCAGGGTTGGCACTGAAGCTTTCTTT. This rearrangement joins TRBV5-4 to TRBJ1-1; maybe TRBD1 (5 bases). With 3 bases removed from V and 4 bases from J, the gap between germline ends came to 13 bases. In germline, CDR1 is SGHNT, CDR2 YYREEE (reference sequence). This CDR3 is built from 14 residues.

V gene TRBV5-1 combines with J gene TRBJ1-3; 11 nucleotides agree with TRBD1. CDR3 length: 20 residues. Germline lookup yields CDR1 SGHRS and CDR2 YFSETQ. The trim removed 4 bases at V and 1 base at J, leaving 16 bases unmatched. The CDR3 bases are TGCGCCAGCAGCCCCTACATTATCGCCGGGACAGGGGGATCTGGAAACACCATATATTTT. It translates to CASSPYIIAGTGGSGNTIYF. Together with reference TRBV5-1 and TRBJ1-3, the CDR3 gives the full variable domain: KAGVTQTPRYLIKTRGQQVTLSCSPISGHRSVSWYQQTPGQGLQFLFEYFSETQRNKGNFPGRFSGRQFSNSRSEMNVSTLELGDSALYLCASSPYIIAGTGGSGNTIYFGEGSWLTVV.

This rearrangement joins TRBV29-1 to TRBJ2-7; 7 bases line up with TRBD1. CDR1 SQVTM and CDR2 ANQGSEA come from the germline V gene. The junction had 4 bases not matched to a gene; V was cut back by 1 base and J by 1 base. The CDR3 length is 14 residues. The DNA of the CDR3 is TGCAGCGTTGAAGGAGGACAGGCGTCCTACGAGCAGTACTTC. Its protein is CSVEGGQASYEQYF.

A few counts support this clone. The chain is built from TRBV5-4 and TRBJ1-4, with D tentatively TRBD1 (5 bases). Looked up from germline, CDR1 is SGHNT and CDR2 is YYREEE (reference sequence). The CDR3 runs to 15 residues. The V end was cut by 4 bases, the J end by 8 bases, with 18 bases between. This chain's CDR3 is CASSRGREGGEKLFF. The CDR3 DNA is TGTGCCAGCAGCCGGGGGAGGGAGGGCGGCGAAAAACTGTTTTTT.

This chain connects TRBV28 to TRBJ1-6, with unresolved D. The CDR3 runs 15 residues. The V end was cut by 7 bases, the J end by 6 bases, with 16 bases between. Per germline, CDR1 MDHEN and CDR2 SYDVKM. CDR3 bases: TGTGCCAGCACCCAACGAGGCGGATTTAATTCACCCCTCCACTTT. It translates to CASTQRGGFNSPLHF.

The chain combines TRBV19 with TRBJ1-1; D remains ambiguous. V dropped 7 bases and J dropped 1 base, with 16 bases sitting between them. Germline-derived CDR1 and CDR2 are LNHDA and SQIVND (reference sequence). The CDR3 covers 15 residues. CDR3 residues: CASTSSSFGNTEAFF. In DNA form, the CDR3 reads TGTGCCAGTACCTCCTCGAGTTTCGGGAACACTGAAGCTTTCTTT.

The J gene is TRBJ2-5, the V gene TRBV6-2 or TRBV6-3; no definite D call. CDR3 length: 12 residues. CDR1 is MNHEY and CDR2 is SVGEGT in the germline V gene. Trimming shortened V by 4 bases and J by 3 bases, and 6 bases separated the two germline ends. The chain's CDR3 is CASSSLEETQYF. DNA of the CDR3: TGTGCCAGCAGTTCCCTCGAAGAGACCCAGTACTTC.

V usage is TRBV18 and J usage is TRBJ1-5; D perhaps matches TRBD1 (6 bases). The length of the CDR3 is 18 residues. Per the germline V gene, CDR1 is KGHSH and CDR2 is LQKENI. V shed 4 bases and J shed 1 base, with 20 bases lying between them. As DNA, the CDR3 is TGTGCCAGCTCACTCGCAGGACAGCTGGTTGGGAGCAATCAGCCCCAGCATTTT. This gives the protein CASSLAGQLVGSNQPQHF.

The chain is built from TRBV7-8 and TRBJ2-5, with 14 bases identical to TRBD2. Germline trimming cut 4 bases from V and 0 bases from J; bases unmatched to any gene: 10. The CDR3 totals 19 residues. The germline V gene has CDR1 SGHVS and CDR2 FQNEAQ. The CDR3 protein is CASSSTVGLAGEYQETQYF. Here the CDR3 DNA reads TGTGCCAGCAGCTCAACAGTGGGACTAGCGGGGGAGTACCAAGAGACCCAGTACTTC.

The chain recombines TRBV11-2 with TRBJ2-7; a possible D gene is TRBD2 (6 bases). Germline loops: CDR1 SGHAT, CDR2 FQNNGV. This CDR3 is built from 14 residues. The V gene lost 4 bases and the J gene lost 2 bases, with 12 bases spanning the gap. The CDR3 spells CASSSNSGAYEQYV. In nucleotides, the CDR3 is TGTGCCAGCAGCTCTAACTCGGGAGCCTACGAGCAGTACGTC.

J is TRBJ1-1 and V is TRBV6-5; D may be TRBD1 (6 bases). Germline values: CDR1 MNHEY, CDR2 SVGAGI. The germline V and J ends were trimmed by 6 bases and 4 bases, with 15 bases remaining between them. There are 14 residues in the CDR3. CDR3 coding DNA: TGTGCCAGCAGCTATCTAGGACAGCTCACTGAAGCTTTCTTT. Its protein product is CASSYLGQLTEAFF.

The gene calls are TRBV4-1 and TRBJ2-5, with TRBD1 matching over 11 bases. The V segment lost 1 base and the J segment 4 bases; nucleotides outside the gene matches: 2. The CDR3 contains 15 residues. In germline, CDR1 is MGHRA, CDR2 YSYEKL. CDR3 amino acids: CASSQADRGPETQYF. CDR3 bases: TGCGCCAGCAGCCAAGCGGACAGGGGGCCAGAGACCCAGTACTTC.

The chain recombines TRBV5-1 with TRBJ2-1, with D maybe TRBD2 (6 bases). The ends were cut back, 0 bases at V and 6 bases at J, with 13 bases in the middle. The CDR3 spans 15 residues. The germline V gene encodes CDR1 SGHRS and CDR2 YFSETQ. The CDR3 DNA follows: TGCGCCAGCAGCTTGGGACTAGAGTCCCGCAATGAGCAGTTCTTC. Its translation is CASSLGLESRNEQFF.

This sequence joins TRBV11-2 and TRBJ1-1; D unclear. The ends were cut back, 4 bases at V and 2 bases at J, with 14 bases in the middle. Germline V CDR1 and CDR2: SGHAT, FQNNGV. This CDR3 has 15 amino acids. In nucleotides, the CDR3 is TGTGCCAGCAGCTCAGAGTCGGGGTTTAACACTGAAGCTTTCTTT. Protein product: CASSSESGFNTEAFF.